This TCR beta chain was sequenced during a study of blood T cell repertoires in COVID-19. Study-level background: PBMCs, B-cell-depleted T cells, or T cells provided the cDNA or gDNA that made up the material.

Germline CDR1 is SEHNR and CDR2 is FQNEAQ (reference sequence). The CDR3 extends over 14 amino acids. The V gene end was trimmed by 5 bases and the J gene end by 6 bases; junction bases not matched to a gene: 8. The authors' processing: Estimates of nucleated cell counts were drawn from the amplification of reference gene primers. Method: immunoSEQ multiplex PCR; TCRdb's copy keeps in-frame clones and lacks some. The V and J calls and clone size were taken over from that table, and D and trimming were inferred from the DNA. The sample consists of 150,000 to 200,000 clones, about 85% of them appearing once.

This chain links TRBV7-9 with TRBJ2-7; the match to TRBD2 covers 9 bases. The source is an older man with active or convalescent COVID-19. The specimen was peripheral blood. The CDR3 nucleotides are TGTGCCAGCAGCGCGGGGGGGAGGGGAACCGAGCAGTACTTC. Its translation is CASSAGGRGTEQYF.